This entry features one T cell receptor beta chain sequence. Those enrolled in Seattle joined during active infection and were followed longitudinally afterward. As handled by the study authors: Researchers report that nucleated cell counts were estimated from reference gene primer amplification. TCRdb's copy holds only in-frame clones and misses some; the assay was immunoSEQ multiplex PCR. V, J and clone size reflect that table, while D and trimming were determined from the DNA. Counted here are roughly 52,000 clones, approximately 90% occurring once; the ten biggest clones make up roughly 3.9%. The sample belongs to a study of blood T cell repertoires in COVID-19. At the level of the study: Acute-phase and convalescent COVID-19 samples originated in the United States, Italy and Spain. Nucleic acid was either cDNA or gDNA, and it came from T cells, B-cell-depleted T cells, or PBMCs.

The CDR3 spans 19 residues. Germline V gene data show CDR1 as SGHNT and CDR2 as YYREEE (reference sequence). V dropped 4 bases and J dropped 2; count of bases not matched to a gene: 17. The rearrangement links TRBV5-4 to TRBJ2-2; 7 positions agree with TRBD1. Material for sequencing was peripheral blood. This clonotype was obtained from a man between 40 and 49 years old with COVID-19, enrolled during active disease. The CDR3 loop is CASSHGTAVSPTNTGELFF. The CDR3 region has the DNA TGTGCCAGCAGCCATGGGACAGCCGTATCTCCCACTAACACCGGGGAGCTGTTTTTT.